This T cell receptor beta chain was recorded in a study of cytomegalovirus exposure and HLA in healthy donors. This PCR relied on a set of 60 Vbeta primers and 13 Jbeta primers. Profiling relied on immunoSEQ multiplex PCR, and the TCRdb table lists in-frame clones only, not all of them. The repertoire holds under 200,000 clones, 65% to 85% seen once, with approximately 4.1% in the top ten. The germline CDR1 and CDR2 sequences are SGHTA and FQGTGA. V lost 4 bases and J 9 bases, leaving 12 bases between the germline ends. This CDR3 spans 13 amino acids. As concerns this clone: Its antigen remains unidentified.

Study-wide results and caveats: Productive rates of about 87% or about 30% were seen for most TCR beta V segments in an earlier analysis.

The gene calls are TRBV7-3 and TRBJ2-2; D gene uncertain. Sequences were obtained from PBMCs. The clonotype originates from a woman between 45 and 65 years old in good health and CMV-seropositive. This CDR3 is CASSSYANRELFF. CDR3 nucleotides: TGTGCCAGCAGCTCCTATGCTAACCGGGAGCTGTTTTTT.